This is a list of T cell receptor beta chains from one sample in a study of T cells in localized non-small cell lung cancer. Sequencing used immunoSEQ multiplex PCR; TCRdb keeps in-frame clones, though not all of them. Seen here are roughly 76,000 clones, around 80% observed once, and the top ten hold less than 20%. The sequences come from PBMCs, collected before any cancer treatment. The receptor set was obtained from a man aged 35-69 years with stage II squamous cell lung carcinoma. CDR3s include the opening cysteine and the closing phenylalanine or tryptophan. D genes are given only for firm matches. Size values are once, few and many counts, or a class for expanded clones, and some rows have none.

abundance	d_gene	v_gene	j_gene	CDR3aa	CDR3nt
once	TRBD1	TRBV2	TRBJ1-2	CASSALGQGARGYTF	TGTGCCAGCAGTGCTTTGGGACAGGGGGCGCGTGGCTACACCTTC
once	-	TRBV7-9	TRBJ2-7	CASSRGGPLGGEQYF	TGTGCCAGCAGCCGTGGGGGGCCTTTGGGTGGCGAGCAGTACTTC
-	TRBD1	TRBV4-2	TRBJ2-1	CASSIAGQVHEQFF	TGTGCCAGCTCTATTGCGGGACAGGTACATGAGCAGTTCTTC
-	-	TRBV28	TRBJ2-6	CASSPDSSGANVLTF	TGTGCCAGCAGCCCGGACAGCTCTGGGGCCAACGTCCTGACTTTC
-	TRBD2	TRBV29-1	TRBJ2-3	CSVHPAGTDTQYF	TGCAGCGTTCATCCAGCGGGGACAGATACGCAGTATTTT
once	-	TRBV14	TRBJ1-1	CASSLGGETGPNTEAFF	TGTGCCAGCAGCCTAGGGGGGGAAACAGGGCCGAACACTGAAGCTTTCTTT
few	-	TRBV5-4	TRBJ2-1	CASSSWGAISYNEQFF	TGTGCCAGCAGCTCTTGGGGGGCCATCTCCTACAATGAGCAGTTCTTC
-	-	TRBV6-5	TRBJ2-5	CASSYDPGHLETQYF	TGTGCCAGCAGTTACGATCCAGGGCACTTAGAGACCCAGTACTTC
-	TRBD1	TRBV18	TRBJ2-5	CASSPGTGQETQYF	TGTGCCAGCTCACCCGGGACAGGGCAAGAGACCCAGTACTTC
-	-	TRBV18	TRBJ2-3	CASSRRKPASTDTQYF	TGTGCCAGCTCAAGGAGAAAACCCGCTAGCACAGATACGCAGTATTTT
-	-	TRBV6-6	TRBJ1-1	CASIPPASLSNTEAFF	TGTGCCAGCATCCCCCCGGCGAGTTTATCGAACACTGAAGCTTTCTTT
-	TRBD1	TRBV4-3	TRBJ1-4	CASSQSGQGNQKLFF	TGCGCCAGCAGCCAATCTGGACAGGGGAATCAAAAACTGTTTTTT
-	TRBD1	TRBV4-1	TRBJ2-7	CASSQLWTGNSYEQYF	TGCGCCAGCAGCCAGCTCTGGACAGGCAACTCCTACGAGCAGTACTTC
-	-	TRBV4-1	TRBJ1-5	CASSQVGANQPQHF	TGCGCCAGCAGCCAAGTGGGGGCAAATCAGCCCCAGCATTTT
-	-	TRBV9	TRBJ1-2	CASSGSRGNGYTF	TGTGCCAGCAGCGGGTCTAGGGGGAATGGCTACACCTTC
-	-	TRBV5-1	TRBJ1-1	CASSLEEWTEAFF	TGCGCCAGCAGCTTGGAAGAGTGGACTGAAGCTTTCTTT
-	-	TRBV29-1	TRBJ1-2	CSVETMNYGYTF	TGCAGCGTTGAGACCATGAACTATGGCTACACCTTC